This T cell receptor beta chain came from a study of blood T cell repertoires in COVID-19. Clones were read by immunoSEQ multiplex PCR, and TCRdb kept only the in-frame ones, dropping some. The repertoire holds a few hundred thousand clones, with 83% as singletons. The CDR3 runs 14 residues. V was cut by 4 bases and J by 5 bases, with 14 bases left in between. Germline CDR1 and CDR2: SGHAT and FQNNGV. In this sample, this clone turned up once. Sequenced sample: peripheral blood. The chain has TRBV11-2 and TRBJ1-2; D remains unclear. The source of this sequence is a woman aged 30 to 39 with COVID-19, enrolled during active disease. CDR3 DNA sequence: TGTGCCAGCAGCTCCGGGGAGGGAGAGTATGGCTACACCTTC. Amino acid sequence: CASSSGEGEYGYTF.